The rows below give T cell receptor beta chains drawn from one sample of a study of memory CD4+ T cells and cytomegalovirus serostatus. The method was immunoSEQ multiplex PCR; TCRdb's version includes in-frame clones alone and lacks a portion of them. The table lists tens of thousands of clones, roughly 80% of them singletons. Sequenced sample: memory CD4+ T cells from blood. These receptors were obtained from an adult in good health and CMV-seronegative. The CDR3 runs from the conserved cysteine through the conserved F or W. D genes are given only for firm matches. Clone size is given for some rows only: seen once, a few or many times, or a class if the clone is expanded.

j_call clone_size d_call v_call cdr3_nt cdr3_aa
TRBJ2-5 NA NA TRBV19 TGTGCCAGTAGTCCTGAGGGCTTAGGGGAGACCCAGTACTTC CASSPEGLGETQYF
TRBJ2-7 NA NA TRBV10-3 TGTGCCATCAGCCTTTCCACAGACGAGCAGTACTTC CAISLSTDEQYF
TRBJ2-1 NA NA TRBV29-1 TGCAGCGTTGTTAAGGGGGGCGGGGTAAATGAGCAGTTCTTC CSVVKGGGVNEQFF
TRBJ1-5 NA NA TRBV5-1 TGCGCCAGCAAAGTCACGGGGGATGACAATCAGCCCCAGCATTTT CASKVTGDDNQPQHF
TRBJ1-2 once NA TRBV30 TGTGCCATGGAGGGGTTTAGGAGGAACTATGGCTACACCTTC CAMEGFRRNYGYTF
TRBJ2-1 NA TRBD2 TRBV7-3 TGTGCCAGCAGCACCACTAGCGGGGGGGAGCAGTTCTTC CASSTTSGGEQFF
TRBJ2-1 few TRBD2 TRBV14 TGTGCCAGCAGCCAAGGGAGGACTAGCGGATCCTACAATGAGCAGTTCTTC CASSQGRTSGSYNEQFF
TRBJ2-6 NA TRBD1 TRBV7-8 TGTGCCAGCAGCTTAGTGTTAGCACAGGGGATGGTCCTCTCTGGGGCCAACGTCCTGACTTTC CASSLVLAQGMVLSGANVLTF
TRBJ2-1 NA NA TRBV4-1 TGCGCCAGCAGCCAGGATACGGGGGGCAACAAGTACAATGAGCAGTTCTTC CASSQDTGGNKYNEQFF
TRBJ2-3 NA TRBD2 TRBV6-6 TGTGCCAGCAGGAGTCTGGCGGGGGGAGGCACAGATACGCAGTATTTT CASRSLAGGGTDTQYF
TRBJ2-5 NA TRBD2 TRBV4-1 TGCGCCAGCAGCCAAGATGGGACTAGCGTCTGGGAGACCCAGTACTTC CASSQDGTSVWETQYF
TRBJ2-2 NA TRBD2 TRBV6-1 TGTGCCAGCCCTAGCGGGGGGGCGGTCACCGGGGAGCTGTTTTTT CASPSGGAVTGELFF
TRBJ2-7 once NA TRBV5-1 TGCGCCAGCAGCTTGACCCAGGGTCAGAACGAGCAGTACTTC CASSLTQGQNEQYF
TRBJ2-4 NA NA TRBV5-3 TGTGCCAGAAGCTTGTGGCACCGAAAAAACATTCAGTACTTC CARSLWHRKNIQYF
TRBJ2-5 NA TRBD2 TRBV5-1 TGCGCCAGCAGCTTGGGACTAGCAAGGGGAGAACAGACCCAGTACTTC CASSLGLARGEQTQYF
TRBJ1-2 few NA TRBV6-1 TGTGCCAGCAGTGAATTGCATAAGAGGGGCTACACCTTC CASSELHKRGYTF